This T cell receptor beta chain was sequenced in a study of blood T cell repertoires in COVID-19. Study information: Material from acute and convalescent COVID-19 was sourced from the United States, Italy and Spain.

Remarks on this clone: The same CDR3 is also encoded by other DNA sequences in this sample.

The V segment lost 2 bases and the J segment 4 bases; nucleotides outside the gene matches: 0. CDR3 length: 13 amino acids. The V gene's germline CDR1 is MDHEN and CDR2 SYDVKM. Sequenced by immunoSEQ multiplex PCR; TCRdb stores in-frame clones only, minus some. Of about 130,000 clones in the sample, around 73% were seen once. This rearrangement joins TRBV28 to TRBJ1-2; TRBD1 matches 8 bases. The sequence was collected from a man between 60 and 70 years old who had recovered from COVID-19. The sequencing input was peripheral blood. CDR3 nucleotides: TGTGCCAGCAGTTTAGGACAGGGCTATGGCTACACCTTC. Its translation is CASSLGQGYGYTF.